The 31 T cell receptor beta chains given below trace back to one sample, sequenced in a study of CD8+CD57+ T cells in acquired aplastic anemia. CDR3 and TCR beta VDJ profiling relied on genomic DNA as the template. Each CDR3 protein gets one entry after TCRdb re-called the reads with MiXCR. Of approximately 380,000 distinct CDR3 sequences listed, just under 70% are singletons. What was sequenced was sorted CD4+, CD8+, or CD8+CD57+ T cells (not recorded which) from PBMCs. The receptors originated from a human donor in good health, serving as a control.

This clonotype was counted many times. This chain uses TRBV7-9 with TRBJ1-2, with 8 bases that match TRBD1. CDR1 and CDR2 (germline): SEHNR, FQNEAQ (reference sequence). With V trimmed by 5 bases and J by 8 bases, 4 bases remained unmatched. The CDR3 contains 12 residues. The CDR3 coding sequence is TGTGCCAGCAGCACAGGGGGTCACGGCTACACCTTC. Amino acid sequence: CASSTGGHGYTF.

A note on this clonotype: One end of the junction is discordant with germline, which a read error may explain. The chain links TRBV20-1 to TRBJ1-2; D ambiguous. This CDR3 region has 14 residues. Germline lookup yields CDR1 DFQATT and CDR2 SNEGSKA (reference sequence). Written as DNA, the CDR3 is TGCAGTGCGAGAGGGCTCTGGACCTGCTATGGCTACACCTTC. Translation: CSARGLWTCYGYTF.

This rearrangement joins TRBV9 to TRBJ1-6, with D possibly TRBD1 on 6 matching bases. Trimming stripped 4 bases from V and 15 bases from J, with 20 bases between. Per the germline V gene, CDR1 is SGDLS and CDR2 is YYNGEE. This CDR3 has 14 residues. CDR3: CASSPGVRGARLHF. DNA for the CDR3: TGTGCCAGCAGCCCCGGCGTCCGGGGGGCACGCCTCCACTTT.

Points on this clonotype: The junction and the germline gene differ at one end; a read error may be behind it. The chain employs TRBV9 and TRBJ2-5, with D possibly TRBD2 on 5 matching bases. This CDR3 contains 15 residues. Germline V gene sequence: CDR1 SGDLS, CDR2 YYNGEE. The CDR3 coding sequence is TGTGCCACCAGCGGAGAGGCACAGTTCCAAGAGACCCAGTACTTC. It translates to CATSGEAQFQETQYF.

CDR3 nucleotides: TGTGCCAGTAGTATTGGGACAGGGAGGCCCCAGCATTTT. Its translation: CASSIGTGRPQHF. The rearrangement uses TRBV19 and TRBJ1-5; TRBD1 matches at 9 bases. The CDR3 runs to 13 residues. Germline V gene lookup returns CDR1 LNHDA and CDR2 SQIVND (reference sequence). V lost 3 bases to trimming and J lost 9 bases; unmatched junction nucleotides: 3.

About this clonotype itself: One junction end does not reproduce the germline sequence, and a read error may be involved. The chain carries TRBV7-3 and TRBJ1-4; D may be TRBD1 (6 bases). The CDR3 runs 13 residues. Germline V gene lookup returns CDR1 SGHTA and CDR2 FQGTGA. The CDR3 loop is CASSLQRGGIYDF. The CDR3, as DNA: TGTGCCAGCAGCTTACAGCGGGGGGGCATATACGATTTT.

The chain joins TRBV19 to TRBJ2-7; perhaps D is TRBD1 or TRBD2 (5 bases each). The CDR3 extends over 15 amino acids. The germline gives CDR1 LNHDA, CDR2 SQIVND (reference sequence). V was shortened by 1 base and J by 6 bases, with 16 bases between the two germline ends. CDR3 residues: CASSIVPGRRIEQYF. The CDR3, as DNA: TGTGCCAGTAGTATAGTACCGGGACGACGCATCGAGCAGTACTTC.

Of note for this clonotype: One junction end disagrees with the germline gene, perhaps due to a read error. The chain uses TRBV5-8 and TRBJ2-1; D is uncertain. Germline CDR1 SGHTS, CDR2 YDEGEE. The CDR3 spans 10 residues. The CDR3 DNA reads TGTGCCACCTACTACAATGGGAAGTCCTTC. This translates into CATYYNGKSF.

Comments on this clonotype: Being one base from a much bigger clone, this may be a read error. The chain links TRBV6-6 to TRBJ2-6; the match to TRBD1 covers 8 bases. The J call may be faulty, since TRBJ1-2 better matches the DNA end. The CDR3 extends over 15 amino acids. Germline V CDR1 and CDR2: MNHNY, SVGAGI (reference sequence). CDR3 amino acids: CASSGWAQGAPGYTF. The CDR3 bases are TGTGCCAGCAGTGGATGGGCTCAGGGGGCGCCTGGCTACACCTTC.

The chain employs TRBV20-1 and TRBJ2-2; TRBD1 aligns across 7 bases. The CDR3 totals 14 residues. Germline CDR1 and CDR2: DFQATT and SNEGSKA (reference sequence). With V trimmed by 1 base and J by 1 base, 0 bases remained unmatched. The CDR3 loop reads CSARGTGNTGELFF. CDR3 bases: TGCAGTGCTAGAGGGACAGGGAACACCGGGGAGCTGTTTTTT.

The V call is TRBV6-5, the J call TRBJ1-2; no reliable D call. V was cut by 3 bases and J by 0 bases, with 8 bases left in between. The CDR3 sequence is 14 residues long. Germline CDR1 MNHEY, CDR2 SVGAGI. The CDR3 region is CASSYAGTNYGYTF. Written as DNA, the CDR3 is TGTGCCAGCAGTTATGCGGGAACTAACTATGGCTACACCTTC.

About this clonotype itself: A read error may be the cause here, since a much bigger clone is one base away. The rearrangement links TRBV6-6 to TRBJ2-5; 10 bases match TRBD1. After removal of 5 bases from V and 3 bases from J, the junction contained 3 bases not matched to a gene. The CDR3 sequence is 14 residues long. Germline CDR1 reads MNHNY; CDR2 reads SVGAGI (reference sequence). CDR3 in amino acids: CASSHGTGEETQYF. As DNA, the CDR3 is TGTGCCAGCAGTCACGGGACAGGGGAAGAGACCCAGTACTTC.

CDR3 protein: CASSKGGSVTQPQHF. CDR3 in DNA: TGTGCCAGCTCAAAAGGGGGATCGGTCACACAGCCCCAGCACTTT. The rearrangement links TRBV2 to TRBJ1-6, with a tentative D call TRBD1 (6 bases). Trimming took off 8 bases at V and 19 bases at J, with 30 bases between the two ends. The CDR3 is made up of 15 amino acids. Germline V gives CDR1 SNHLY, CDR2 FYNNEI. The variable domain in full, completed from reference TRBV2 and TRBJ1-6, reads EPEVTQTPSHQVTQMGQEVILRCVPISNHLYFYWYRQILGQKVEFLVSFYNNEISEKSEIFDDQFSVERPDGSNFTLKIRSTKLEDSAMYFCASSKGGSVTQPQHFGNGTRLTVT.

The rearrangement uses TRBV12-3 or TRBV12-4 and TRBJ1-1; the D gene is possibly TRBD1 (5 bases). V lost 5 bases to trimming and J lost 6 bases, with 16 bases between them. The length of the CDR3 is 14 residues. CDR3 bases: TGTGCCAGCAGTATCCGGGACCAGGGAGCTGAAGCTTTCTTT. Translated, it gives CASSIRDQGAEAFF.

In nucleotides, the CDR3 is TGCAGTGCTAGAAAGGGTTGGTCTTACGAGCAGTACTTC. It translates to CSARKGWSYEQYF. This sequence joins TRBV20-1 and TRBJ2-7; D gene unclear. The CDR3 covers 13 residues. Germline CDR1 reads DFQATT; CDR2 reads SNEGSKA (reference sequence). V lost 2 bases and J 4 bases, leaving 12 bases between the germline ends.

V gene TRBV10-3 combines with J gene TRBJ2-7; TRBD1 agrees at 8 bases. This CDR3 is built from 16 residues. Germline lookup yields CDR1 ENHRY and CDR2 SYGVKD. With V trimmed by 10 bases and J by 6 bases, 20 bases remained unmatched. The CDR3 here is CASSPPGQANLAEQYV. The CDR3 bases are TGTGCCAGCAGCCCACCGGGACAGGCGAACCTGGCCGAGCAGTACGTC.

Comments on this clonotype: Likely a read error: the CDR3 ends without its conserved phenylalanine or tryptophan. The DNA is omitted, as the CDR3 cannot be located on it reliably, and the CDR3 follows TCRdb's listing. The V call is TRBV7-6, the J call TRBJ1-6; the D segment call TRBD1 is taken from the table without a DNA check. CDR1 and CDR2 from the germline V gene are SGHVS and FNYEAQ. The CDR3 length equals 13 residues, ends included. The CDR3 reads CASSMNTGELFFG.

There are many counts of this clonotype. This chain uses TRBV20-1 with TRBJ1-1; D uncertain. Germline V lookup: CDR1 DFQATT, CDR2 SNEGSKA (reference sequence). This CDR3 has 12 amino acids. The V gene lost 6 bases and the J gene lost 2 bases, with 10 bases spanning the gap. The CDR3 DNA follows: TGCAGTGCAGAGGCGGTTAACACTGAAGCTTTCTTT. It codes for CSAEAVNTEAFF.

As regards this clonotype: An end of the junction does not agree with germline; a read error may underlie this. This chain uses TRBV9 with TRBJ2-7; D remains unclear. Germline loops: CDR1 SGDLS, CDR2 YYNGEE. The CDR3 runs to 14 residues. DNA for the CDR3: TGTGCCAGCAGCGGTACCTATAGCTCAGACGAGCAGTCCTTC. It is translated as CASSGTYSSDEQSF.

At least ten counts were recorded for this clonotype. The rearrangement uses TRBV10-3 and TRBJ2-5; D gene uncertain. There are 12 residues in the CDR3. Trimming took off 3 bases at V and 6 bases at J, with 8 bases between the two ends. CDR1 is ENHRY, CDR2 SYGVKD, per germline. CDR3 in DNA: TGTGCCATCAGTGAAGGCAGGCAGACCCAGTACTTC. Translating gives CAISEGRQTQYF.

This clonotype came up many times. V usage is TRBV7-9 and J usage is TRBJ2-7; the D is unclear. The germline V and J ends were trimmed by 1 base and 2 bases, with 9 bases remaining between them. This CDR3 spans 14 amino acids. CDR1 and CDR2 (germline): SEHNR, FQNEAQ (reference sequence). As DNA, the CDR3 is TGTGCCAGCAGCTTAGGACTCGGCCCCTACGAGCAGTACTTC. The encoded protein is CASSLGLGPYEQYF.

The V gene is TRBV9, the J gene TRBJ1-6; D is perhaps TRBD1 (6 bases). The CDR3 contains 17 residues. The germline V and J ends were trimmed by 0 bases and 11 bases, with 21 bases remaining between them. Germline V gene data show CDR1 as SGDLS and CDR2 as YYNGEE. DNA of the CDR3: TGTGCCAGCAGCGTAGAGGGGGGTCCTTTCTACGAGCCACCCCTCCACTTT. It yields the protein CASSVEGGPFYEPPLHF.

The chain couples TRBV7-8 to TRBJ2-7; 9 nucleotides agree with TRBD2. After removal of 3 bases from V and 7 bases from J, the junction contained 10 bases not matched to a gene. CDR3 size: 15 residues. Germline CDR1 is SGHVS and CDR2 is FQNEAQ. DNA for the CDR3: TGTGCCAGCAGCTTTCTAGCGGGACCAAGTACGGAGCAGTACTTC. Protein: CASSFLAGPSTEQYF.

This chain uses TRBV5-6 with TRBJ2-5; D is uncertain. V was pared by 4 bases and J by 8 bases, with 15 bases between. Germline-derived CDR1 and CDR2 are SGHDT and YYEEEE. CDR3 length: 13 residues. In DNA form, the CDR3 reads TGTGCCAGCAGCCTTACAATGGGGAAAACCCAGTACTTC. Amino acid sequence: CASSLTMGKTQYF. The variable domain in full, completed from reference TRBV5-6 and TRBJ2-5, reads DAGVTQSPTHLIKTRGQQVTLRCSPKSGHDTVSWYQQALGQGPQFIFQYYEEEERQRGNFPDRFSGHQFPNYSSELNVNALLLGDSALYLCASSLTMGKTQYFGPGTRLLVL.

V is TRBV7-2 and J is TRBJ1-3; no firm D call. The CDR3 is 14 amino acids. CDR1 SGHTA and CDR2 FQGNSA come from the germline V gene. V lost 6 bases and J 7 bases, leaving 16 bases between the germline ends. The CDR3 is CASSPLSLGNTIYF. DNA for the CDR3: TGTGCCAGCAGTCCTTTGTCCCTGGGGAACACCATATATTTT. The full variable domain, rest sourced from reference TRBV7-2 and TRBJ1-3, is GAGVSQSPSNKVTEKGKDVELRCDPISGHTALYWYRQSLGQGLEFLIYFQGNSAPDKSGLPSDRFSAERTGGSVSTLTIQRTQQEDSAVYLCASSPLSLGNTIYFGEGSWLTVV.

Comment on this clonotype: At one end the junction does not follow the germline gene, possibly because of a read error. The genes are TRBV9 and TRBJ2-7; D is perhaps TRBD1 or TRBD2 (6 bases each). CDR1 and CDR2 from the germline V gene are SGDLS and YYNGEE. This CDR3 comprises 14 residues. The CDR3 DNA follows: TGTGCCAGCACCCTGACGCGGGACACACACAAGCAGAACTTC. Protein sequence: CASTLTRDTHKQNF.

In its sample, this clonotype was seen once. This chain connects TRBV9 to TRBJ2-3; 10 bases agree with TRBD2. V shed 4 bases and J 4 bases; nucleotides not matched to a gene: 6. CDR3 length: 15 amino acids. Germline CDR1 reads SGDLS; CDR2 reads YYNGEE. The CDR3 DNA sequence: TGTGCCAGCAGCCCACAGCTAGCGGGGGCAGATACGCAGTATTTT. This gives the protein CASSPQLAGADTQYF.

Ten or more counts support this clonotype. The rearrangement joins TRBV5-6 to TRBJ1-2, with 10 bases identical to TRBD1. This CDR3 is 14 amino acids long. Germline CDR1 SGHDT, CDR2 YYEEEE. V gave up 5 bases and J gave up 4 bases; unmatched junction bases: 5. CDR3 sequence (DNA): TGTGCCAGCAGAAGGACAGGGGGAACCTATGGCTACACCTTC. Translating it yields CASRRTGGTYGYTF. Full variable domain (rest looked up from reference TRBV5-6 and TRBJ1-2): DAGVTQSPTHLIKTRGQQVTLRCSPKSGHDTVSWYQQALGQGPQFIFQYYEEEERQRGNFPDRFSGHQFPNYSSELNVNALLLGDSALYLCASRRTGGTYGYTFGSGTRLTVV.

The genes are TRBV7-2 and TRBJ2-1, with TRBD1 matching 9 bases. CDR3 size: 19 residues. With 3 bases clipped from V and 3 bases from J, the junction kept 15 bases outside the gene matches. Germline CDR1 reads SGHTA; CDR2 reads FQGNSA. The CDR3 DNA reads TGTGCCAGCAGCTTTGACAGGGGGGACGAGCAGTACTTCTACAATGAGCAGTTCTTC. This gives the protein CASSFDRGDEQYFYNEQFF.

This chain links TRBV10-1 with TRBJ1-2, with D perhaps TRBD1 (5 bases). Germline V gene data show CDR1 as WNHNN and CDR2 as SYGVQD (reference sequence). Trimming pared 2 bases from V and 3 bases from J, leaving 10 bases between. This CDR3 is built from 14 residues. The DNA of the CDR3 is TGCGCCAGCAGTGAGCGCAGGGAGGACTATGGCTACACCTTC. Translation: CASSERREDYGYTF.

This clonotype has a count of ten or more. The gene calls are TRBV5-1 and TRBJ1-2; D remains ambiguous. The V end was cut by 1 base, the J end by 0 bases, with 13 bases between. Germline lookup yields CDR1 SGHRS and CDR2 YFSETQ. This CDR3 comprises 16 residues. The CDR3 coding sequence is TGCGCCAGCAGCTTGCTCGCGGGTCAAGCTAACTATGGCTACACCTTC. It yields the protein CASSLLAGQANYGYTF.